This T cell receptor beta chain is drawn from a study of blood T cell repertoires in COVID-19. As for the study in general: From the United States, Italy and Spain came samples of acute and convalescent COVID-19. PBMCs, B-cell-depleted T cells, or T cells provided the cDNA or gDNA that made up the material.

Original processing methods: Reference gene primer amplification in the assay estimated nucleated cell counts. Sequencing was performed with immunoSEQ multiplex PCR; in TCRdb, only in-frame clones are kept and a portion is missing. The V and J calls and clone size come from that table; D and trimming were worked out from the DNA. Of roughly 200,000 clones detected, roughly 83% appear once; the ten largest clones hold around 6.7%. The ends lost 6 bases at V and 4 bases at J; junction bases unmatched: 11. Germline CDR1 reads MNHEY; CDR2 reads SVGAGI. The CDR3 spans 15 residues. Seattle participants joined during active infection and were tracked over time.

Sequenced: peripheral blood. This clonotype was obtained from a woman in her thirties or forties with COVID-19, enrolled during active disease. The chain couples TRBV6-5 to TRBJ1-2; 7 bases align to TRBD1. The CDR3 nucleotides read TGTGCCAGCAGACACCCCCGGACAGGTCTCTATGGCTACACCTTC. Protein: CASRHPRTGLYGYTF.